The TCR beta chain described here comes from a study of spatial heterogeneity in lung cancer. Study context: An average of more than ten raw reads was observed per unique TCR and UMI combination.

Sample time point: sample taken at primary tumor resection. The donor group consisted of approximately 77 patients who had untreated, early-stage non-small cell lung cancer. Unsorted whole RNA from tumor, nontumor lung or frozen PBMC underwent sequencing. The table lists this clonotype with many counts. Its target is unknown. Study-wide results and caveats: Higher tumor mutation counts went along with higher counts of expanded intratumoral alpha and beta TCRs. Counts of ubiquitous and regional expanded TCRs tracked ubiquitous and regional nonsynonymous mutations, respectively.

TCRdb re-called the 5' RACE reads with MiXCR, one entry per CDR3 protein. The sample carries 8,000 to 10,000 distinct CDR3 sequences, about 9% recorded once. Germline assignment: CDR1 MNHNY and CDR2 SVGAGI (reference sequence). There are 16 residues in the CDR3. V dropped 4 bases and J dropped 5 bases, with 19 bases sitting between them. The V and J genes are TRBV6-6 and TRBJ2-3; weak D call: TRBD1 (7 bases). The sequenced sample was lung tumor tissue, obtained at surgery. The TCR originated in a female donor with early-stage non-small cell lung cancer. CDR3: CASSLNRGIGRDTQYF. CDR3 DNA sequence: TGTGCCAGCAGTTTGAACAGGGGTATCGGGAGAGATACGCAGTATTTT.